The 24 T cell receptor beta chains presented below share a single source sample, sequenced in a study of cytomegalovirus exposure and HLA in healthy donors. Both 60 Vbeta primers and 13 Jbeta primers went into the PCR. Method: immunoSEQ multiplex PCR; TCRdb's copy keeps in-frame clones and lacks some. Among some 110,000 clones listed, 65% to 75% were seen once. Sequencing was carried out using PBMCs. Every receptor here comes from a man under 40 in good health and CMV-seropositive.

Only a few counts were recorded for this clone. The germline gene is not matched at one end of the junction; a read error may be the cause. This CDR3 is also generated by other DNA sequences in the sample. The chain employs TRBV7-2 and TRBJ1-2; possibly TRBD1 for D (5 bases). CDR1 is SGHTA, CDR2 FQGNSA, per germline. The CDR3 spans 16 residues. The CDR3 DNA reads as TGTGCCAGCAGCTTGGGGGGAGGGGACGCTAACTACGGCTACACCTTC. Amino acid sequence: CASSLGGGDANYGYTF. The whole variable domain, remainder taken from reference TRBV7-2 and TRBJ1-2, is GAGVSQSPSNKVTEKGKDVELRCDPISGHTALYWYRQSLGQGLEFLIYFQGNSAPDKSGLPSDRFSAERTGGSVSTLTIQRTQQEDSAVYLCASSLGGGDANYGYTFGSGTRLTVV.

This clone showed up just a few times. The chain is built from TRBV11-2 and TRBJ2-7; 7 bases line up with TRBD2. Germline V gene lookup returns CDR1 SGHAT and CDR2 FQNNGV. The CDR3 is 13 residues long. Trimming removed 5 bases from V and 1 base from J; junction bases left unmatched: 2. CDR3 protein: CASSPGLSYEQYF. The CDR3 region has the DNA TGTGCCAGCAGCCCGGGACTATCCTACGAGCAGTACTTC.

The rearrangement uses TRBV28 and TRBJ1-4, with a tentative D call TRBD1 (5 bases). This CDR3 spans 13 amino acids. V was trimmed by 11 bases and J by 0 bases, leaving 10 bases between them. Germline assignment: CDR1 MDHEN and CDR2 SYDVKM. Written as DNA, the CDR3 is TGTGCCGTAACGGGGGCAACTAATGAAAAACTGTTTTTT. It yields the protein CAVTGATNEKLFF.

The chain carries TRBV6-5 and TRBJ2-1; 12 bases map to TRBD2. Germline CDR1 MNHEY, CDR2 SVGAGI. This CDR3 comprises 16 residues. V was clipped by 2 bases and J by 6 bases; unmatched bases: 5. CDR3 loop: CASSYPGGLAGNEQFF. The CDR3 nucleotides read TGTGCCAGCAGTTACCCAGGGGGACTAGCGGGCAATGAGCAGTTCTTC.

This clone was detected once. The V call is TRBV7-6, the J call TRBJ1-5; no clear D. Germline V gene data show CDR1 as SGHVS and CDR2 as FNYEAQ. Trimming removed 5 bases at V and 3 bases at J, with 20 bases between. The CDR3 has 17 amino acids. The CDR3 nucleotides are TGTGCCAGCAGCCTCTCTTACGGCGGGGTGGTCAATCAGCCCCAGCATTTT. Protein sequence: CASSLSYGGVVNQPQHF. Full variable domain (missing parts from reference TRBV7-6 and TRBJ1-5): GAGVSQSPRYKVTKRGQDVALRCDPISGHVSLYWYRQALGQGPEFLTYFNYEAQQDKSGLPNDRFSAERPEGSISTLTIQRTEQRDSAMYRCASSLSYGGVVNQPQHFGDGTRLSIL.

V gene TRBV6-5 combines with J gene TRBJ2-2, with 10 bases aligning to TRBD2. In germline, CDR1 is MNHEY, CDR2 SVGAGI. This CDR3 comprises 15 residues. Trimming removed 6 bases from V and 2 bases from J; junction bases left unmatched: 3. The CDR3 protein is CASRLAGANTGELFF. The CDR3 DNA follows: TGTGCCAGCAGGCTAGCGGGGGCCAACACCGGGGAGCTGTTTTTT.

V usage is TRBV27 and J usage is TRBJ1-6; 7 bases fit TRBD1. CDR3 size: 14 residues. V was clipped by 3 bases and J by 7 bases; unmatched bases: 3. In germline, CDR1 is MNHEY, CDR2 SMNVEV (reference sequence). The DNA of the CDR3 is TGTGCCAGCAGTTTCGACAGGGTAAATTCACCCCTCCACTTT. The encoded protein is CASSFDRVNSPLHF.

The V gene is TRBV11-2, the J gene TRBJ2-3, with 13 positions matching TRBD2. Germline CDR1 and CDR2: SGHAT and FQNNGV. The CDR3 is 17 amino acids. J gave up 4 bases and V 3 bases, and 7 bases lay outside the gene matches. CDR3 amino acids: CASSLELAGGPADTQYF. The CDR3 DNA is TGTGCCAGCAGCTTGGAACTAGCGGGGGGGCCGGCAGATACGCAGTATTTT.

This clone has just a few counts. The V gene is TRBV4-2, the J gene TRBJ2-1; 15 bases agree with TRBD2. With V trimmed by 0 bases and J by 0 bases, 3 bases remained unmatched. Germline V gene lookup returns CDR1 LGHNA and CDR2 YNFKEQ. This CDR3 is built from 19 residues. For the CDR3, the DNA is TGTGCCAGCAGCCAAGACCCGGGACTAGCGGGGGGCTCCTACAATGAGCAGTTCTTC. It yields the protein CASSQDPGLAGGSYNEQFF.

This clone showed up just a few times. The chain links TRBV6-1 to TRBJ1-1; TRBD1 agrees at 10 bases. The length of the CDR3 is 14 residues. Unmatched junction bases numbered 2, after V lost 6 bases and J lost 1 base. CDR1 is MNHNS, CDR2 SASEGT, per germline. The CDR3 region has the DNA TGTGCCAGCAGGGGGGACAGGGGGAACACTGAAGCTTTCTTT. Its protein product is CASRGDRGNTEAFF.

Comment on this clone: Different DNA sequences within this sample yield the same CDR3. The chain carries TRBV9 and TRBJ2-1; 7 bases map to TRBD2. CDR1 and CDR2 from the germline V gene are SGDLS and YYNGEE. V lost 0 bases and J lost 2; bases outside the gene matches: 5. CDR3 size: 16 residues. The CDR3: CASSVAGGGTYNEQFF. CDR3 nucleotides: TGTGCCAGCAGCGTAGCGGGGGGTGGGACCTACAATGAGCAGTTCTTC.

V is TRBV2 and J is TRBJ2-7, with a weak D call TRBD2 (5 bases). Germline assignment: CDR1 SNHLY and CDR2 FYNNEI. This CDR3 has 14 residues. V was trimmed by 3 bases and J by 5 bases, leaving 14 bases between them. CDR3 in DNA: TGTGCCAGCAGTGATCGGGGTTTTTATCACGAGCAGTACTTC. Translation gives CASSDRGFYHEQYF.

The rearrangement joins TRBV5-4 to TRBJ2-7, with 12 positions matching TRBD2. This CDR3 is 18 amino acids long. The junction had 8 bases not matched to a gene; V was cut back by 1 base and J by 0 bases. The germline CDR1 and CDR2 sequences are SGHNT and YYREEE (reference sequence). The CDR3 region has the DNA TGTGCCAGCAGCTTGTCTCCTAGCGGGGGGGACTTCTCCTACGAGCAGTACTTC. Protein: CASSLSPSGGDFSYEQYF.

The V and J genes are TRBV9 and TRBJ2-7; TRBD1 matches 7 bases. The CDR3 consists of 15 residues. Germline lookup yields CDR1 SGDLS and CDR2 YYNGEE. V shed 0 bases and J 1 base; nucleotides not matched to a gene: 4. For the CDR3, the DNA is TGTGCCAGCAGCGTAGCGCAGGGGGTTTCCTACGAGCAGTACTTC. Amino acid sequence: CASSVAQGVSYEQYF.

This chain connects TRBV4-1 to TRBJ1-6, with TRBD1 as a possible D gene (5 bases). The CDR3 loop spans 16 amino acids. Germline CDR1 MGHRA, CDR2 YSYEKL. Trimming took off 2 bases at V and 4 bases at J, with 12 bases between the two ends. CDR3: CASSQTTGGYNSPLHF. The DNA for the CDR3 is TGCGCCAGCAGCCAAACTACGGGGGGATATAATTCACCCCTCCACTTT.

This clone was seen a handful of times. The gene calls are TRBV4-1 and TRBJ1-4; D is ambiguous. In germline, CDR1 is MGHRA, CDR2 YSYEKL. The germline V and J ends were trimmed by 5 bases and 0 bases, with 10 bases remaining between them. This CDR3 comprises 15 residues. CDR3 coding DNA: TGCGCCAGCAGCGGGCCCGTGGCAACTAATGAAAAACTGTTTTTT. Its translation: CASSGPVATNEKLFF.

The V and J genes are TRBV4-3 and TRBJ2-1, with D perhaps matching TRBD1 (5 bases). This CDR3 region has 14 residues. CDR1 and CDR2 (germline): LGHNA, YSLEER. Trimming left V 0 bases short and J 5 bases short, with 8 bases between. Here the CDR3 DNA reads TGCGCCAGCAGCCAAGATGCAGGGAACAATGAGCAGTTCTTC. It is translated as CASSQDAGNNEQFF.

The J gene is TRBJ2-2, the V gene TRBV12-1; TRBD1 is the table's D call, not checked against the DNA. TRBV12-1 is termed a pseudogene. CDR3 length equals 19 residues. The CDR3 coding sequence is TGTGCCAGCAGCTTTGCAAAGTTCGGCGGGACAGACAACACCGGGGAGCTGTTTTTT. Translating it yields CASSFAKFGGTDNTGELFF.

This chain links TRBV28 with TRBJ1-2; D perhaps matches TRBD1 (6 bases). V was clipped by 7 bases and J by 4 bases, with 10 bases between them. Per germline, CDR1 MDHEN and CDR2 SYDVKM. The CDR3 length is 12 residues. CDR3 in amino acids: CASTGGGYGYTF. The CDR3 DNA follows: TGTGCCAGCACGGGAGGGGGCTATGGCTACACCTTC.

This chain links TRBV7-9 with TRBJ2-3; the D gene is possibly TRBD2 (6 bases). The CDR3 extends over 17 amino acids. Trimming pared 3 bases from V and 2 bases from J, leaving 18 bases between. Germline CDR1 SEHNR, CDR2 FQNEAQ (reference sequence). The CDR3 DNA reads TGTGCCAGCAGCTTCCCAAGTCCAGGGAGGTTCACAGATACGCAGTATTTT. Translating it yields CASSFPSPGRFTDTQYF. Supplemented by reference TRBV7-9 and TRBJ2-3, the full variable domain reads DTGVSQNPRHKITKRGQNVTFRCDPISEHNRLYWYRQTLGQGPEFLTYFQNEAQLEKSRLLSDRFSAERPKGSFSTLEIQRTEQGDSAMYLCASSFPSPGRFTDTQYFGPGTRLTVL.

The chain couples TRBV30 to TRBJ2-3, with no clear D. Germline CDR1 reads GTSNPN; CDR2 reads SVGIG (reference sequence). This CDR3 contains 14 residues. V was shortened by 2 bases and J by 0 bases, with 9 bases between the two germline ends. CDR3 residues: CAWSPIGSTDTQYF. Written as DNA, the CDR3 is TGTGCCTGGAGTCCCATCGGGAGCACAGATACGCAGTATTTT. The variable domain in full, completed from reference TRBV30 and TRBJ2-3, reads SQTIHQWPATLVQPVGSPLSLECTVEGTSNPNLYWYRQAAGRGLQLLFYSVGIGQISSEVPQNLSASRPQDRQFILSSKKLLLSDSGFYLCAWSPIGSTDTQYFGPGTRLTVL.

The chain has TRBV30 and TRBJ1-1, with 7 positions matching TRBD1. The CDR3 is 14 amino acids. Germline V lookup: CDR1 GTSNPN, CDR2 SVGIG (reference sequence). Germline trimming cut 4 bases from V and 1 base from J; bases unmatched to any gene: 6. As DNA, the CDR3 is TGTGCCTGGATGCCGGGACAGAGGAACACTGAAGCTTTCTTT. Protein: CAWMPGQRNTEAFF.

This clone was detected a few times. The chain couples TRBV10-1 to TRBJ1-1; 7 positions agree with TRBD1. This CDR3 is 14 amino acids long. V gave up 8 bases and J gave up 3 bases; unmatched junction bases: 9. Germline CDR1 WNHNN, CDR2 SYGVQD (reference sequence). The CDR3 loop is CASVIRDSYTEAFF. The CDR3 nucleotides read TGCGCCAGCGTGATAAGGGACAGCTACACTGAAGCTTTCTTT.

This chain connects TRBV7-6 to TRBJ2-3; 9 bases agree with TRBD2. Germline CDR1 and CDR2: SGHVS and FNYEAQ. The CDR3 has 17 residues. The ends lost 5 bases at V and 4 bases at J; junction bases unmatched: 13. CDR3 bases: TGTGCCAGCAGCCCACACCTCCGGACTAGCGTTCCAGATACGCAGTATTTT. Its protein product is CASSPHLRTSVPDTQYF.